Presented here are 10 T cell receptor beta chains from one specimen sequenced in a study of cytomegalovirus exposure and HLA in healthy donors. The PCR made use of 60 Vbeta and 13 Jbeta primers. The method was immunoSEQ multiplex PCR; TCRdb's version includes in-frame clones alone and lacks a portion of them. The sample contains fewer than 200,000 clones, around 77% of which appear only once. The sequencing input was PBMCs. The source of these receptors is a man between 60 and 75 years old in good health and CMV-seronegative.

This clone was seen a few times. This chain joins TRBV7-8 and TRBJ1-1; weak D call: TRBD1 (6 bases). The germline gives CDR1 SGHVS, CDR2 FQNEAQ. This CDR3 has 14 residues. Between the trimmed V and J ends, which lost 1 base and 4 bases, there was a span of 10 bases. For the CDR3, the DNA is TGTGCCAGCAGCTTAGTCAGGGGTAGCACTGAAGCTTTCTTT. Amino acid sequence: CASSLVRGSTEAFF.

The rearrangement joins TRBV4-1 to TRBJ1-2; a weak D match, TRBD1 (5 bases). The CDR3 contains 14 residues. Looked up from germline, CDR1 is MGHRA and CDR2 is YSYEKL. V was trimmed by 3 bases and J by 0 bases, leaving 8 bases between them. CDR3 region: CASSHQTANYGYTF. DNA for the CDR3: TGCGCCAGCAGCCACCAGACAGCTAACTATGGCTACACCTTC.

This clone was recorded once. This chain uses TRBV5-1 with TRBJ2-7, with 7 bases fitting TRBD1. V lost 5 bases, J lost 4 bases, and 15 bases stayed unmatched. This CDR3 comprises 16 residues. Per germline, CDR1 SGHRS and CDR2 YFSETQ. The CDR3 region has the DNA TGCGCCAGCAGTTTAGAGTTTACAGGGGTTCCTTACGAGCAGTACTTC. Its protein is CASSLEFTGVPYEQYF.

This rearrangement joins TRBV21-1 to TRBJ2-1; TRBD1 is the table's D call and was not checked against the DNA. TRBV21-1 counts as a pseudogene. CDR3 length: 15 residues. CDR3 amino acids: CASSPVSGTGKEQFF. CDR3 DNA sequence: TGTGCCAGCAGCCCCGTGTCCGGGACAGGGAAGGAGCAGTTCTTC.

The CDR3 nucleotides are TGTGCCAGCAGGTCCCGGGGAACCGGGGAGCTGTTTTTT. Amino acid sequence: CASRSRGTGELFF. J is TRBJ2-2 and V is TRBV2, with D possibly TRBD2 on 5 matching bases. V lost 6 bases, J lost 5 bases, and 10 bases lay in between. This CDR3 is built from 13 residues. Germline CDR1 and CDR2: SNHLY and FYNNEI.

The chain carries TRBV14 and TRBJ1-2; TRBD1 might be the D (5 bases). This CDR3 is built from 15 residues. Germline lookup yields CDR1 SGHDN and CDR2 FVKESK. The V end was cut by 3 bases, the J end by 4 bases, with 15 bases between. The CDR3 bases are TGTGCCAGCAGCCAGTATATGCAGGGCAGCTATGGCTACACCTTC. Translating it yields CASSQYMQGSYGYTF.

V and J are TRBV27 and TRBJ2-3; D is unresolved. Trimming took off 2 bases at V and 1 base at J, with 4 bases between the two ends. The CDR3 length is 13 residues. Germline V gene data show CDR1 as MNHEY and CDR2 as SMNVEV (reference sequence). Here the CDR3 reads CASSLVGTDTQYF. As DNA, the CDR3 is TGTGCCAGCAGTTTAGTAGGCACAGATACGCAGTATTTT.

This chain uses TRBV6-5 with TRBJ1-2; the D gene is possibly TRBD1 (5 bases). The CDR3 has 12 amino acids. Trimming removed 4 bases from V and 4 bases from J, with 7 bases in between. The germline V gene encodes CDR1 MNHEY and CDR2 SVGAGI. The CDR3 sequence: CASSSGLYGYTF. The CDR3 DNA reads TGTGCCAGCAGTTCAGGGCTCTATGGCTACACCTTC.

The V and J genes are TRBV6-4 and TRBJ2-7; 7 bases line up with TRBD1. From germline, CDR1 is MRHNA and CDR2 SNTAGT. V lost 10 bases, J lost 2 bases, and 17 bases stayed unmatched. CDR3 length: 16 residues. As DNA, the CDR3 is TGTGCCACCGACTTCGACAGGGCCGCTTTTACCTACGAGCAGTACTTC. It encodes CATDFDRAAFTYEQYF.

For the CDR3, the DNA is TGTGCCAGCAGGACTGACAGCAATCAGCCCCAGCATTTT. This encodes CASRTDSNQPQHF. The chain uses TRBV6-5 and TRBJ1-5; D is unclear. From germline, CDR1 is MNHEY and CDR2 SVGAGI. This CDR3 is 13 amino acids long. V lost 6 bases and J lost 1, with 7 bases in between.